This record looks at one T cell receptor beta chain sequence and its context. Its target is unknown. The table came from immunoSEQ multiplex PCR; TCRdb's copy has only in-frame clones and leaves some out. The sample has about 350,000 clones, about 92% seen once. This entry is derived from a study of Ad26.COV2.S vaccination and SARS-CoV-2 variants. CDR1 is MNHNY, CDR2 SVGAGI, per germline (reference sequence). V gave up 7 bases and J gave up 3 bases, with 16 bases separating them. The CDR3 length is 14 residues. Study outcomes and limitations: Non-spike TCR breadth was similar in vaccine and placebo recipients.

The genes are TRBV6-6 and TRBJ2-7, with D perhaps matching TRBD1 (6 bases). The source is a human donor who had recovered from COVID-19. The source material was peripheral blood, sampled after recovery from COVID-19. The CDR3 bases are TGTGCCAGCACCGGGACAAATAATTACTACGAGCAGTACTTC. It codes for CASTGTNNYYEQYF.